This T cell receptor beta chain was recovered during a study of cytomegalovirus exposure and HLA in healthy donors (dated by TCRdb to about 2017). Broadly, across the study: According to an earlier analysis of a few hundred of the donors, about 190 million T cells yielded 90 million to 140 million unique TCR beta sequences and less than 300 Gb of sequence data. In the later analysis, no new phenotypic data were used to find candidate immune exposures; instead, reliance was placed on TCR beta sequences and their occurrence across donors. HLA typing covered class I and class II loci at four-digit resolution. The study aimed to test whether cataloging public T cell receptors could reveal signatures of past pathogen exposure. An earlier analysis of 450 to 750 of the donors used high-throughput TCR beta sequencing to judge whether each TCR beta V gene segment behaved as functional or pseudogenic. Among the approximately 420 genotyped donors, around 81% belonged to the genetic ancestry cluster associated with self-reported Caucasian donors. Every repertoire in the discovery cohort had been generated on one and the same sequencing platform. Because of strong linkage in the cohort, roughly five DR-DQ haplotypes were treated as single units for association and clustering. Donor age, sex, ethnicity and CMV serostatus were compiled alongside the repertoire data. To predict cytomegalovirus infection status, the study combined high-throughput TCR immunosequencing, statistical association of individual TCRs with disease status, and machine learning. The number of donors typed differed by locus, with 629-630 for A, B, C, DRB1 and DQB1, over 500 for DQA1, 600 to 610 for DPA1, and some 450 for DPB1. The study used immunosequencing to profile the T cell repertoires of approximately 640 subjects and linked those repertoires to cytomegalovirus serostatus. In addition to the first cohort of roughly 700 subjects, a separate validation cohort of 120 different subjects was used. A later analysis re-examined previously published TCR beta repertoires from 600 to 700 donors and added high-resolution HLA genotyping to investigate patterns of TCR occurrence. Among 398 genotyped donors of the cohort, an average of approximately 250,000 unique TCR beta nucleotide sequences were sequenced per donor, around 18% of them non-productive. A later genetic analysis used genome-wide SNP genotypes for about 55% of the 666 donors, treating that subset as a discovery cohort. Roughly 300 gigabases of sequencing data and approximately 85 million unique TCR sequences were included in an early release covering 550 to 650 HLA-typed donors. The investigation overall reported the following: In a later genetic analysis, fewer N-insertions in productive TCRs were reported among donors in an Asian-associated ancestry cluster than the roughly 710-donor mean. According to a later analysis, most CMV-associated TCR beta chains appeared to be HLA-restricted, and the HLA associations seemed to be driven largely by CMV exposure. In a later analysis, several top co-occurrence clusters were reported to appear linked to parvovirus B19, influenza, CMV and Epstein-Barr virus. The authors suggested that the approach could potentially be generalized to other disease states and immunological phenotypes. A further reported finding was that TCR beta sequences accurately predicted the HLA-A and HLA-B alleles for most subjects in the first cohort. In a later genetic analysis, a missense DCLRE1C variant was associated with V-gene and J-gene trimming of TCR beta chains, and the association was replicated in an independent cohort. In a later analysis, around 15,000 TCR beta sequences were associated with specific HLA alleles at a false discovery rate of 0.05. Linkage disequilibrium might explain the correlated functional status among segregating V segments, but an unknown experimental factor could not be excluded. Because counts were too low, approximately 15 rarely observed V segments, including chromosome 9 orphons, were excluded from the earlier analysis of 587 of the donors. Cytomegalovirus status was reported to be diagnosed by the classifier with high specificity and sensitivity in both the original and validation cohorts. Most TCR sequences were seen in very few donors, while some public TCRs were found in many individuals. Roughly uniform sequencing depth across donors was assumed in presence/absence analyses, although this assumption may not hold. The sequencing pipeline was judged likely to have produced a cluster of highly shared sequence variants as a technical artifact. Compared with equally common non-associated chains, HLA-associated TCR beta chains in a later analysis were more clonally expanded and had lower generation probabilities. In an earlier analysis of around 500 of the donors, most TCR beta V segments appeared in productive rearrangements about 87% or about 30% of the time, broadly matching IMGT annotations. A later analysis found that TCR association rates varied across HLA loci, with DRB1 alleles showing the most associated TCRs and HLA-C alleles the fewest. Because HLA typing was missing for some donors at each locus, association tests included only the typed subset. Immune exposure information for the cohort was limited to CMV serostatus. The 87-base-pair reads could not distinguish some IMGT-functional V segments, including TRBV6-2 and TRBV6-3, so those segments were excluded. A total of about 180 TCR beta chains were listed by the study as associated with cytomegalovirus. In vitro tests confirmed that a few of the cytomegalovirus-associated TCR beta chains recognize cytomegalovirus antigens. In this cohort, only TCR beta chains were sequenced, and detectable features were limited by the absence of alpha or paired-chain data. Assigning TCR associations to individual alleles was difficult when HLA alleles, especially DR and DQ, strongly co-occurred.

In total, around 600 healthy bone marrow donors made up the cohort. At the time of sampling, all cohort members were nominally healthy, though unrecorded immune exposures were likely present. The donor tested CMV seropositive, placing the donor among the 289 seropositive members of the cohort. A peripheral blood sample was provided by each donor, and peripheral blood mononuclear cells were used for TCR beta sequencing. Genomic DNA was extracted from the blood cell samples with the Qiagen DNeasy Blood Extraction Kit. The library came from the immunoSEQ multiplex PCR assay. For the multiplex PCR, a mixture combining 60 forward primers for TCR Vbeta segments and 13 reverse primers for TCR Jbeta segments was used. The CDR3 region of rearranged TCR beta genes was amplified from genomic DNA by a multiplex PCR assay. The amplified TCR beta libraries were sequenced on the Illumina HiSeq System as 87-base-pair reads. The study's processing was this. A later analysis tallied 70 million to 100 million unique TCR beta chains across the 700 or so repertoires, and approximately 12 million of those chains were shared by two or more donors. To remove PCR and sequencing errors, raw reads were error-corrected and collapsed into unique sequences using a nearest-neighbor algorithm that merged closely related sequences. Alignment of CDR3 sequences to IMGT reference sequences was used to assign V, D and J gene segments. Each retained sequence needed at least a six-nucleotide match to both a V gene segment and a J gene segment. Rearrangements were classified as productive when the CDR3 lacked stop codons and remained in frame with V and J, and all other rearrangements were classified as non-productive. Following IMGT convention, CDR3 was defined as the stretch from the second conserved V-encoded cysteine to the conserved J-encoded phenylalanine. Sequences without an unambiguous match to a single V gene segment were excluded from the earlier analysis of approximately 600 of the donors. An earlier analysis of approximately 590 of the donors called V segments functional above 56.7% productive rearrangements and segregating when the between-donor standard deviation exceeded 5%. A statistical classification framework was built to diagnose cytomegalovirus status from the catalog of TCR beta chain sequences. A later analysis assigned V and J genes by comparing TCR nucleotide sequences with IMGT/GENE-DB human TR gene sequences. In a later analysis, CDR3 sequences and most-parsimonious VDJ recombination scenarios were assigned using the TCRdist pipeline. A later analysis defined each TCR beta chain by its CDR3 amino acid sequence plus V-gene family, and excluded reads lacking a unique V-gene family. To address suspected cross-contamination and a sequencing artifact, a later analysis removed roughly 640 highly shared, low-generation-probability nucleotide sequences. In a later analysis, a clonal expansion index for each public chain was calculated from normalized within-repertoire ranks of inferred template counts. Generation probabilities in a later analysis came from a VDJ recombination model fitted to out-of-frame rearrangements, and those results were checked against IGoR. In a later analysis, TCR-TCR, TCR-HLA and TCR-CMV co-occurrence was scored with hypergeometric tests, and a repertoire-size bias correction was applied to TCR pairs. To estimate false discovery rates, a later analysis permuted the HLA or CMV assignments 20 times. In a later analysis, co-occurring TCRs were grouped using DBSCAN, with TCRdist sequence similarity added in when clustering inside HLA-allele-positive subsets. Repertoires with fewer than 30,000 or more than 120,000 public chains, plus five repertoires with anomalous nucleotide sharing, were excluded from co-occurrence clustering. In TCRdb, the immuneACCESS table is reduced to in-frame sequences with V and J assigned. These tables do not hold every clone; where another copy was compared, an unresolved V gene accounts for under half, and the others remain unexplained. V and J calls and clone size are as listed in that table; D and trimming were resolved from the DNA. This sample is represented by fewer than 200,000 clones; roughly 80% of them were singletons. The biggest ten clones account for 1.5% of the sample.

For this clone: Its specific antigen is unknown. It has no much larger one-base neighbor in the sample; base qualities were not kept.

V lost 3 bases and J lost 2 bases, and the count of bases not matched to a germline gene is 4. As encoded in the germline V gene, CDR1 is SGHVS while CDR2 is FQNEAQ. The CDR3 sequence holds 14 residues, the cysteine and phenylalanine included. Only the CDR3 region is kept as DNA, spanning 42 bases read in frame from base 1. The sequencing sample was made of PBMCs. The sequence was collected from a girl between 5 and 17 years old in good health and CMV-seropositive. The sequence joins TRBV7-8 to TRBJ2-7; 7 bases in the middle match TRBD1. For the CDR3, the sequence is CASSLGQLPYEQYF. Read as DNA, the sequence is TGTGCCAGCAGCTTGGGACAGCTTCCCTACGAGCAGTACTTC.